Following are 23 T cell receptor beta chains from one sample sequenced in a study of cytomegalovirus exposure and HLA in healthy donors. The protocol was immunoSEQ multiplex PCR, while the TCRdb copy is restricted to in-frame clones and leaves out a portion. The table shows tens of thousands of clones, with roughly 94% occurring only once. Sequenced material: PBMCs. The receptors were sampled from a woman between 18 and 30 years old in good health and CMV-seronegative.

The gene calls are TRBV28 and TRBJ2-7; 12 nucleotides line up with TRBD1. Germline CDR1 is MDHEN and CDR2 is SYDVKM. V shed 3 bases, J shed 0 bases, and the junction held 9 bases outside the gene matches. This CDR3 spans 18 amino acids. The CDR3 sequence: CASSLARGQGASSYEQYF. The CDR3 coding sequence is TGTGCCAGCAGTTTGGCGAGGGGACAGGGGGCTAGCTCCTACGAGCAGTACTTC.

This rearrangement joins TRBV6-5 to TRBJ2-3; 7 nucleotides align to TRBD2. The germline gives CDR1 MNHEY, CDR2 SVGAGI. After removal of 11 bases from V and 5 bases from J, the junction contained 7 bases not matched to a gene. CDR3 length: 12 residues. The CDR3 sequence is CAAGERKDTQYF. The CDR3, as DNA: TGTGCCGCGGGGGAGAGAAAAGATACGCAGTATTTT.

The CDR3 DNA follows: TGTGCCAGTAGCGTAGACACAAACTCTGGGGCCAACGTCCTGACTTTC. Amino acid sequence: CASSVDTNSGANVLTF. The chain links TRBV19 to TRBJ2-6; no definite D call. CDR1 is LNHDA and CDR2 is SQIVND in the germline V gene (reference sequence). The CDR3 runs to 16 residues. The V end was cut by 6 bases, the J end by 0 bases, with 12 bases between.

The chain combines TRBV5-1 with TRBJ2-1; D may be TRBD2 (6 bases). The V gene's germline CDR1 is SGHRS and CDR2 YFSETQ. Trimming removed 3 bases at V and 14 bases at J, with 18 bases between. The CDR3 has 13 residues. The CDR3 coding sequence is TGCGCCAGCAGCTCCCAATTGCAGGAGGGGAAGTTCTTC. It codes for CASSSQLQEGKFF. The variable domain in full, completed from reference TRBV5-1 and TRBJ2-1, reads KAGVTQTPRYLIKTRGQQVTLSCSPISGHRSVSWYQQTPGQGLQFLFEYFSETQRNKGNFPGRFSGRQFSNSRSEMNVSTLELGDSALYLCASSSQLQEGKFFGPGTRLTVL.

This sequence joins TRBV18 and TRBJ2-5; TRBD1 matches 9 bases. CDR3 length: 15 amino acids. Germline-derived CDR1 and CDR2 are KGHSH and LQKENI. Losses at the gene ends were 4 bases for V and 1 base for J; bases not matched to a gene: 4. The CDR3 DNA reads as TGTGCCAGCTCACGGGGGACAGGGAGCCAAGAGACCCAGTACTTC. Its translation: CASSRGTGSQETQYF.

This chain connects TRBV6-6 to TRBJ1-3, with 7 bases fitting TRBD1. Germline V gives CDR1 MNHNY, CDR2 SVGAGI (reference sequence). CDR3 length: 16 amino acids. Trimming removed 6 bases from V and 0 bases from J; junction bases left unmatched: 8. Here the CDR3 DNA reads TGTGCCAGCAGCCAAGTAGGGGACAGCTCTGGAAACACCATATATTTT. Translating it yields CASSQVGDSSGNTIYF.

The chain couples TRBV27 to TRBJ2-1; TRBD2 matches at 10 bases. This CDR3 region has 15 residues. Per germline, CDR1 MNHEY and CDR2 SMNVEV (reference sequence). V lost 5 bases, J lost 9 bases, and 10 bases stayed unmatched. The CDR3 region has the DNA TGTGCCAGCAGTCCGAGGAGCGGGGGGGCCGGTGAGCAGTTCTTC. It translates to CASSPRSGGAGEQFF.

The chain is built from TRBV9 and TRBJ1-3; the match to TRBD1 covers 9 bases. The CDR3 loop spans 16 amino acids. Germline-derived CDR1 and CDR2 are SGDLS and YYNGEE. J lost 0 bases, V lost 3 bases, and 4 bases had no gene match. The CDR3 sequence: CASSGQGVNSGNTIYF. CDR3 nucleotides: TGTGCCAGCAGCGGACAGGGGGTGAACTCTGGAAACACCATATATTTT.

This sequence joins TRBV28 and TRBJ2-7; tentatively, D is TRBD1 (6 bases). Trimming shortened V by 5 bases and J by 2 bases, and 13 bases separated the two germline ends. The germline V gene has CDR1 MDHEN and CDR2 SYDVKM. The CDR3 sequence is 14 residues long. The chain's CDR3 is CASSPGQLPYEQYF. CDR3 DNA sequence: TGTGCCAGCAGTCCCGGACAGCTCCCCTACGAGCAGTACTTC.

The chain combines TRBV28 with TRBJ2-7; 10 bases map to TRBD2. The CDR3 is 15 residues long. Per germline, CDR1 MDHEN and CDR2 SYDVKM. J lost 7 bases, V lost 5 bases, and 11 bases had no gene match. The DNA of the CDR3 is TGTGCCAGCAGTCCCACTCTAGCGGGGGTTCAGGAGCAGTACTTC. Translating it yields CASSPTLAGVQEQYF. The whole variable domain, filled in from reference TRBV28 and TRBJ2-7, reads DVKVTQSSRYLVKRTGEKVFLECVQDMDHENMFWYRQDPGLGLRLIYFSYDVKMKEKGDIPEGYSVSREKKERFSLILESASTNQTSMYLCASSPTLAGVQEQYFGPGTRLTVT.

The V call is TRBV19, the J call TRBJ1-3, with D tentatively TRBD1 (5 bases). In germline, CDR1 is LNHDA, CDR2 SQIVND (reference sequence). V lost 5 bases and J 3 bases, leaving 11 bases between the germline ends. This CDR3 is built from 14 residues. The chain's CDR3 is CASSPIDSGNTIYF. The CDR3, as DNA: TGTGCCAGTAGTCCAATCGACAGTGGAAACACCATATATTTT.

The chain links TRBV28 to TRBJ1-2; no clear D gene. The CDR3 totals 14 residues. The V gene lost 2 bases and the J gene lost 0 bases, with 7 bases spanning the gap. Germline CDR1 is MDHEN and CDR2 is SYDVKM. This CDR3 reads CASSLIPANYGYTF. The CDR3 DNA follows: TGTGCCAGCAGTTTAATCCCTGCTAACTATGGCTACACCTTC.

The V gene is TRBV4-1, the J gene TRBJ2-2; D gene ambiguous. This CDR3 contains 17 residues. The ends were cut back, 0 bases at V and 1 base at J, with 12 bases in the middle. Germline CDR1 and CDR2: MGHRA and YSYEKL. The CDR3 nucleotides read TGCGCCAGCAGCCAAGATCCAACCGCTAGGAACACCGGGGAGCTGTTTTTT. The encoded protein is CASSQDPTARNTGELFF.

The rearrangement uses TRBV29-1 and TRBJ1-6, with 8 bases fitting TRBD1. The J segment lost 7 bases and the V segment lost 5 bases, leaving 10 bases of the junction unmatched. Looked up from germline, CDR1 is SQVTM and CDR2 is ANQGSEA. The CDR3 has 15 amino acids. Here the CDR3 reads CSVRTGSSGNSPLHF. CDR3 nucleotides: TGCAGCGTTCGGACAGGGAGTAGTGGGAATTCACCCCTCCACTTT.

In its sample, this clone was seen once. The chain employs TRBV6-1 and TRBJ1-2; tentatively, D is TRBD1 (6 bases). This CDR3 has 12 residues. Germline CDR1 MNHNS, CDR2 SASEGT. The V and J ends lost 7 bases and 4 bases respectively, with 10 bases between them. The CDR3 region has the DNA TGTGCCAGCACCAGACAGGCCTATGGCTACACCTTC. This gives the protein CASTRQAYGYTF.

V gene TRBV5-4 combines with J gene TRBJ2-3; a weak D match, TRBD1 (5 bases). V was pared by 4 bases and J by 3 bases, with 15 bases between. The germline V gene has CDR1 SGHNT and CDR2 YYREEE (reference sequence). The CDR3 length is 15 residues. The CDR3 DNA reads TGTGCCAGCAGCCCCCGACAGACCGGGACAGATACGCAGTATTTT. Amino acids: CASSPRQTGTDTQYF. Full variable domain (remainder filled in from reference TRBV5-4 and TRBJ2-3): ETGVTQSPTHLIKTRGQQVTLRCSSQSGHNTVSWYQQALGQGPQFIFQYYREEENGRGNFPPRFSGLQFPNYSSELNVNALELDDSALYLCASSPRQTGTDTQYFGPGTRLTVL.

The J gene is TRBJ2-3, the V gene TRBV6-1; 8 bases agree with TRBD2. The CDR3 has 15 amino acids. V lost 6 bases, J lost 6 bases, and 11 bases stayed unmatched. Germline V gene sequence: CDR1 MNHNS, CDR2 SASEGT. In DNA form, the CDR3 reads TGTGCCAGCAGGGGCGACGCGGGGGGCCCCGATACGCAGTATTTT. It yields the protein CASRGDAGGPDTQYF.

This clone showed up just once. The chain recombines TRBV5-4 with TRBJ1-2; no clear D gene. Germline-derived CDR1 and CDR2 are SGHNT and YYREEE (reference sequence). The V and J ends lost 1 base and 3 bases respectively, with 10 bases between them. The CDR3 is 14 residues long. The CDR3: CASSLREGYYGYTF. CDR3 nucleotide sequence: TGTGCCAGCAGCTTGCGGGAGGGATACTATGGCTACACCTTC. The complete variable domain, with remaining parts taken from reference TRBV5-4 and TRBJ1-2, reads ETGVTQSPTHLIKTRGQQVTLRCSSQSGHNTVSWYQQALGQGPQFIFQYYREEENGRGNFPPRFSGLQFPNYSSELNVNALELDDSALYLCASSLREGYYGYTFGSGTRLTVV.

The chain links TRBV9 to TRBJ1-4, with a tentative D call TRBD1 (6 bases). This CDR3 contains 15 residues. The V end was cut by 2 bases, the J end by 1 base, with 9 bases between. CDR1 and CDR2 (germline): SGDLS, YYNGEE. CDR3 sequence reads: CASSVTGITNEKLFF. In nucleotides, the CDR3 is TGTGCCAGCAGCGTTACAGGGATAACTAATGAAAAACTGTTTTTT.

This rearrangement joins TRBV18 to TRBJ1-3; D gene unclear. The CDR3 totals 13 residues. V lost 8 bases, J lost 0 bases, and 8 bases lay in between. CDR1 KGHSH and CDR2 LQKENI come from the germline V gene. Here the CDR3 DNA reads TGTGCCAGCCGGGAGAGCTCTGGAAACACCATATATTTT. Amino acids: CASRESSGNTIYF.

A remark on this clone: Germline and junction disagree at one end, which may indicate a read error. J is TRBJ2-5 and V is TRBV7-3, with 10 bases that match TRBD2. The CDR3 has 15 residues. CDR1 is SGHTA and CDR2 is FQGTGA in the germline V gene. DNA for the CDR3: TGTGCCAGCAGCCTAACCCAGACTAGCGGGGAGACCCAGTACTTC. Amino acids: CASSLTQTSGETQYF.

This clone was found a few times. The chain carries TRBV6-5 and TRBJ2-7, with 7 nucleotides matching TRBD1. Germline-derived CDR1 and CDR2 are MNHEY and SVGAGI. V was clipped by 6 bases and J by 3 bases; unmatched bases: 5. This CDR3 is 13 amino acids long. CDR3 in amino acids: CASRHRDSYEQYF. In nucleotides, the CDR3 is TGTGCCAGCAGACACCGGGACAGCTACGAGCAGTACTTC.

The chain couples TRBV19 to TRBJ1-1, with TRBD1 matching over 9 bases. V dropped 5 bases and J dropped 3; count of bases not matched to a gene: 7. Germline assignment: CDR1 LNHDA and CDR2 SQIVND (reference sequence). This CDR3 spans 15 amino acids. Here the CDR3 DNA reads TGTGCCAGTAGTTCCCCCGGGACAGGGCACACTGAAGCTTTCTTT. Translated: CASSSPGTGHTEAFF.